Listed here are 25 T cell receptor beta chains from one sample, sequenced in a study of shared clonotypes between healthy human individuals. Repertoires were generated with immunoSEQ multiplex PCR, while TCRdb's copy carries only in-frame clones and drops some. The sample yields over 2 million clones, around 90% seen once. Sequencing was done on a sample of naive CD4+ T cells from PBMCs. Subset indicated: CD45RA+ positively selected. These receptors were collected from a man aged 18 to 30 in good health. Some clones in this sample may be carry-over from other donors' samples.

The V gene is TRBV5-1, the J gene TRBJ2-7, with a tentative D call TRBD1 (8 bases). Trimming shortened V by 3 bases and J by 1 base, and 17 bases separated the two germline ends. The CDR3 is made up of 16 amino acids. The germline V gene has CDR1 SGHRS and CDR2 YFSETQ. CDR3: CASSWGGQAGSYEQYF. CDR3 bases: TGCGCCAGCAGCTGGGGGGGACAGGCTGGATCCTACGAGCAGTACTTC.

This chain connects TRBV9 to TRBJ2-5; TRBD2 agrees at 8 bases. J was trimmed by 0 bases and V by 0 bases; bases with no gene match: 4. Germline V CDR1 and CDR2: SGDLS, YYNGEE. This CDR3 has 16 amino acids. The CDR3 spells CASSVAGRAHQETQYF. CDR3 nucleotides: TGTGCCAGCAGCGTAGCCGGGAGGGCGCACCAAGAGACCCAGTACTTC.

The chain couples TRBV5-6 to TRBJ1-2, with 8 bases matching TRBD1. V gave up 6 bases and J gave up 8 bases; unmatched junction bases: 18. The CDR3 sequence is 16 residues long. The germline V gene encodes CDR1 SGHDT and CDR2 YYEEEE. In DNA form, the CDR3 reads TGTGCCAGCACCTACCGTGGTGGACAGGGACCAGCAGGCTACACCTTC. Translating it yields CASTYRGGQGPAGYTF.

This chain links TRBV29-1 with TRBJ2-7, with 12 bases matching TRBD1. Germline CDR1 is SQVTM and CDR2 is ANQGSEA. The ends lost 6 bases at V and 7 bases at J; junction bases unmatched: 7. The CDR3 length is 13 residues. The DNA of the CDR3 is TGCAGCGTCGGGGGACAGGGGGCGGGTGAGCAGTACTTC. Translated, it gives CSVGGQGAGEQYF.

J is TRBJ1-2 and V is TRBV7-3, with a weak D call TRBD1 (5 bases). CDR1 SGHTA and CDR2 FQGTGA come from the germline V gene. This CDR3 contains 12 residues. The V end was cut by 4 bases, the J end by 10 bases, with 13 bases between. As DNA, the CDR3 is TGTGCCAGCAGCTCAGCGCAACAGGACTACACCTTC. Its translation is CASSSAQQDYTF.

V and J are TRBV14 and TRBJ1-2; D not certain. V dropped 3 bases and J dropped 7 bases, with 9 bases sitting between them. Germline-derived CDR1 and CDR2 are SGHDN and FVKESK. This CDR3 is built from 12 residues. CDR3 DNA sequence: TGTGCCAGCAGCCAGGTCCTGGGTGGCTACACCTTC. Protein sequence: CASSQVLGGYTF.

The CDR3 DNA follows: TGCGCCAGCAGCCCGGATCCCGGGACACCGACCTACGAGCAGTACTTC. Amino acid sequence: CASSPDPGTPTYEQYF. The rearrangement links TRBV5-1 to TRBJ2-7; D is possibly TRBD1 (6 bases). Germline CDR1 reads SGHRS; CDR2 reads YFSETQ. V was trimmed by 4 bases and J by 2 bases, leaving 19 bases between them. The CDR3 extends over 16 amino acids.

This sequence joins TRBV7-2 and TRBJ2-7, with 12 bases identical to TRBD2. Per germline, CDR1 SGHTA and CDR2 FQGNSA. The CDR3 spans 18 residues. Losses at the gene ends were 4 bases for V and 2 bases for J; bases not matched to a gene: 12. CDR3 in DNA: TGTGCCAGCAGCTACCGGGTTGGGACTAGCGGGTACACCTACGAGCAGTACTTC. Amino acids: CASSYRVGTSGYTYEQYF. Based on the CDR3 plus reference TRBV7-2 and TRBJ2-7, the full variable domain is GAGVSQSPSNKVTEKGKDVELRCDPISGHTALYWYRQSLGQGLEFLIYFQGNSAPDKSGLPSDRFSAERTGGSVSTLTIQRTQQEDSAVYLCASSYRVGTSGYTYEQYFGPGTRLTVT.

This clone was observed a handful of times. The rearrangement uses TRBV6-5 and TRBJ1-1; 9 nucleotides align to TRBD1. The CDR3 length is 14 residues. With V trimmed by 4 bases and J by 7 bases, 7 bases remained unmatched. Per the germline V gene, CDR1 is MNHEY and CDR2 is SVGAGI. As DNA, the CDR3 is TGTGCCAGCAGTTTAAAACAGGGGGCTGATGAAGCTTTCTTT. Residues: CASSLKQGADEAFF.

This sequence joins TRBV5-1 and TRBJ2-2; TRBD1 might be the D (5 bases). Trimming stripped 2 bases from V and 6 bases from J, with 14 bases between. Per germline, CDR1 SGHRS and CDR2 YFSETQ. The CDR3 is made up of 15 amino acids. CDR3 sequence (DNA): TGCGCCAGCAGCTTTATTCAGGGATCGTCCGGGGAGCTGTTTTTT. Translating it yields CASSFIQGSSGELFF.

On this clone itself: A junction boundary mismatches the germline segment, possibly from a read error. The chain links TRBV14 to TRBJ2-3, with a possible D match to TRBD1 (6 bases). Germline CDR1 SGHDN, CDR2 FVKESK. This CDR3 is 15 amino acids long. The CDR3 bases are TGTGCCAGCAGCCAATCGGGACACCACACAGATACACAGTATTTT. This sequence encodes CASSQSGHHTDTQYF.

This clone occurred once. The CDR3 is CASSPRGQATDTQYF. The CDR3 DNA follows: TGTGCCAGCAGTCCGAGGGGACAGGCCACAGATACGCAGTATTTT. The chain uses TRBV28 and TRBJ2-3, with TRBD1 matching over 8 bases. The V segment lost 5 bases and the J segment 2 bases; nucleotides outside the gene matches: 6. This CDR3 region has 15 residues. Looked up from germline, CDR1 is MDHEN and CDR2 is SYDVKM.

The chain is built from TRBV30 and TRBJ2-5; TRBD2 might be the D (5 bases). This CDR3 comprises 14 residues. V dropped 3 bases and J dropped 1 base, with 12 bases sitting between them. Germline V gene lookup returns CDR1 GTSNPN and CDR2 SVGIG (reference sequence). Here the CDR3 DNA reads TGTGCCTGGAGCGCAATGCGGGCCCAAGAGACCCAGTACTTC. Its protein product is CAWSAMRAQETQYF.

This chain uses TRBV9 with TRBJ2-2; D ambiguous. The V end was cut by 2 bases, the J end by 5 bases, with 22 bases between. This CDR3 has 18 amino acids. CDR1 is SGDLS and CDR2 is YYNGEE in the germline V gene. As DNA, the CDR3 is TGTGCCAGCAGCGTTTACCCCCGAGTGATGGCCACTACCGGGGAGCTGTTTTTT. Protein sequence: CASSVYPRVMATTGELFF.

The chain couples TRBV5-1 to TRBJ2-1; TRBD2 is a possible D gene (5 bases). This CDR3 has 14 amino acids. Germline V gene sequence: CDR1 SGHRS, CDR2 YFSETQ. V lost 0 bases and J 5 bases, leaving 9 bases between the germline ends. In DNA form, the CDR3 reads TGCGCCAGCAGCTTGGGGAGGCGGAACAATGAGCAGTTCTTC. Translation: CASSLGRRNNEQFF.

V is TRBV5-1 and J is TRBJ2-1; the D call may be TRBD1 or TRBD2 (5 bases each). Looked up from germline, CDR1 is SGHRS and CDR2 is YFSETQ. This CDR3 is 15 amino acids long. The V end was cut by 0 bases, the J end by 5 bases, with 12 bases between. CDR3 sequence (DNA): TGCGCCAGCAGCTTGGTGTCCGGGACCGACAATGAGCAGTTCTTC. It specifies CASSLVSGTDNEQFF.

The J gene is TRBJ1-2, the V gene TRBV18, with 9 bases matching TRBD1. This CDR3 contains 16 residues. Germline assignment: CDR1 KGHSH and CDR2 LQKENI. Trimming cost V 3 bases and J 6 bases; bases outside gene matches: 11. CDR3 DNA sequence: TGTGCCAGCTCACCGTTGGGACAGGGAGACTCGGATGGCTACACCTTC. Its translation is CASSPLGQGDSDGYTF. Full variable domain (missing parts from reference TRBV18 and TRBJ1-2): NAGVMQNPRHLVRRRGQEARLRCSPMKGHSHVYWYRQLPEEGLKFMVYLQKENIIDESGMPKERFSAEFPKEGPSILRIQQVVRGDSAAYFCASSPLGQGDSDGYTFGSGTRLTVV.

The chain has TRBV29-1 and TRBJ1-5; D perhaps matches TRBD1 (6 bases). Germline V lookup: CDR1 SQVTM, CDR2 ANQGSEA. The V end lost 6 bases, the J end lost 4 bases, and 19 bases lay between the germline ends. The length of the CDR3 is 15 residues. The CDR3 DNA is TGCAGCGTGACCACAGGGACGAGAGGGAATCAGCCCCAGCATTTT. Protein: CSVTTGTRGNQPQHF.

The chain is built from TRBV5-5 and TRBJ1-2; D ambiguous. The CDR3 runs 15 residues. CDR1 and CDR2 from the germline V gene are SGHKS and YYEKEE (reference sequence). Trimming cost V 1 base and J 0 bases, with 10 bases left between them. DNA for the CDR3: TGTGCCAGCAGCTTGCTCGCAGGAGCTAACTATGGCTACACCTTC. Its translation is CASSLLAGANYGYTF.

The chain employs TRBV9 and TRBJ2-7; tentatively, D is TRBD1 or TRBD2 (5 bases each). The CDR3 sequence is 13 residues long. V was clipped by 4 bases and J by 3 bases, with 11 bases between them. Germline CDR1 reads SGDLS; CDR2 reads YYNGEE. The CDR3 region has the DNA TGTGCCAGCAGCCCCGGGACCGTCTACGAGCAGTACTTC. This gives the protein CASSPGTVYEQYF. Full variable domain (missing parts from reference TRBV9 and TRBJ2-7): DSGVTQTPKHLITATGQRVTLRCSPRSGDLSVYWYQQSLDQGLQFLIQYYNGEERAKGNILERFSAQQFPDLHSELNLSSLELGDSALYFCASSPGTVYEQYFGPGTRLTVT.

The chain couples TRBV5-1 to TRBJ1-5; the D gene is possibly TRBD1 (5 bases). V was pared by 0 bases and J by 11 bases, with 15 bases between. Germline values: CDR1 SGHRS, CDR2 YFSETQ. The CDR3 length is 14 residues. DNA of the CDR3: TGCGCCAGCAGCTTGGATGGACACCCCCAGGCCCAGCATTTT. Translated, it gives CASSLDGHPQAQHF.

This chain connects TRBV19 to TRBJ1-1, with 8 positions matching TRBD1. V gave up 3 bases and J gave up 0 bases; unmatched junction bases: 6. Germline CDR1 LNHDA, CDR2 SQIVND (reference sequence). CDR3 size: 16 residues. The CDR3 is CASSIFLGQVNTEAFF. The CDR3 nucleotides read TGTGCCAGTAGTATTTTTCTGGGACAGGTGAACACTGAAGCTTTCTTT. The variable domain in full, with the rest retrieved from reference TRBV19 and TRBJ1-1, is DGGITQSPKYLFRKEGQNVTLSCEQNLNHDAMYWYRQDPGQGLRLIYYSQIVNDFQKGDIAEGYSVSREKKESFPLTVTSAQKNPTAFYLCASSIFLGQVNTEAFFGQGTRLTVV.

The chain is built from TRBV7-9 and TRBJ2-2; D perhaps matches TRBD2 (6 bases). The V gene's germline CDR1 is SEHNR and CDR2 FQNEAQ (reference sequence). The CDR3 runs to 16 residues. The ends were cut back, 1 base at V and 7 bases at J, with 16 bases in the middle. This chain's CDR3 is CASSLDRGTGIGELFF. Here the CDR3 DNA reads TGTGCCAGCAGCTTAGATCGCGGGACTGGGATCGGGGAGCTGTTTTTT. The full variable domain, in which reference TRBV7-9 and TRBJ2-2 provide the parts outside the CDR3, is DTGVSQNPRHKITKRGQNVTFRCDPISEHNRLYWYRQTLGQGPEFLTYFQNEAQLEKSRLLSDRFSAERPKGSFSTLEIQRTEQGDSAMYLCASSLDRGTGIGELFFGEGSRLTVL.

The chain is built from TRBV28 and TRBJ1-3, with 7 bases matching TRBD1. Germline V lookup: CDR1 MDHEN, CDR2 SYDVKM. This CDR3 region has 15 residues. Trimming took 5 bases from V and 4 from J; bases not matched to a gene: 8. In DNA form, the CDR3 reads TGTGCCAGCAGTCCCATCCCACAGGGGGGAAACACCATATATTTT. It encodes CASSPIPQGGNTIYF.

The chain uses TRBV10-2 and TRBJ2-5, with D perhaps matching TRBD1 (6 bases). The tail of the sequence fits TRBJ2-7 better, so the J call may be wrong. CDR1 and CDR2 from the germline V gene are WSHSY and SAAADI. This CDR3 has 12 amino acids. The CDR3 DNA reads TGCGCCAGCAGGGGACACCCCTACGAGCAGTACTTC. Translated: CASRGHPYEQYF.